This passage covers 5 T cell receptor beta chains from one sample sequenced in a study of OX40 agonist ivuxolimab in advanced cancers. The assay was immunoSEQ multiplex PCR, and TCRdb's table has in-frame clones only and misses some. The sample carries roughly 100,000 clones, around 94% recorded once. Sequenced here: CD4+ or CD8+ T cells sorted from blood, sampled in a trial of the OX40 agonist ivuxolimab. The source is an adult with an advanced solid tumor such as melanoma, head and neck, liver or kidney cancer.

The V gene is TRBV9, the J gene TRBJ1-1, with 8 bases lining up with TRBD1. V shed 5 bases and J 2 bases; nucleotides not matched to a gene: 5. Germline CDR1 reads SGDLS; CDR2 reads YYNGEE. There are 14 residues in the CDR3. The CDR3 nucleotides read TGTGCCAGCAGTCGACAGGGGCGAAACACTGAAGCTTTCTTT. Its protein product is CASSRQGRNTEAFF.

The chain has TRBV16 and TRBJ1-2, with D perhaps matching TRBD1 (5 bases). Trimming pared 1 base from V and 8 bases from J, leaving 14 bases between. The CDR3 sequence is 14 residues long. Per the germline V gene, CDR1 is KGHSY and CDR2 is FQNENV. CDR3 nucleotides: TGTGCCAGCAGCCAATATTTCGGGGCCTCGGGCTACACCTTC. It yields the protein CASSQYFGASGYTF.

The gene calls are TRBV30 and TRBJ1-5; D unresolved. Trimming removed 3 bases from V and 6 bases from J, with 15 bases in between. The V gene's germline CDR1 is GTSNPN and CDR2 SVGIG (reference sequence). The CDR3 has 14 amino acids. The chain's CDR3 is CAWSLDMNGQPQHF. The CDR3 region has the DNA TGTGCCTGGAGCCTCGACATGAATGGTCAGCCCCAGCATTTT.

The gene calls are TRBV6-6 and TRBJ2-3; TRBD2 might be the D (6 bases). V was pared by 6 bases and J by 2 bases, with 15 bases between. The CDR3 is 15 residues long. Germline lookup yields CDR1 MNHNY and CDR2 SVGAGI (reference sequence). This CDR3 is CASRAGTYNTDTQYF. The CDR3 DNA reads TGTGCCAGCAGGGCCGGGACTTACAACACAGATACGCAGTATTTT.

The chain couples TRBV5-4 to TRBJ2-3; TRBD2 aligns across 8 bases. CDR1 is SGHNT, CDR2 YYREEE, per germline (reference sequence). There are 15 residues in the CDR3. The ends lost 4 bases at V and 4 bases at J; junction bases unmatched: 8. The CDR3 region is CASSRGGLGPDTQYF. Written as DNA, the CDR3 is TGTGCCAGCAGCCGGGGGGGGTTAGGGCCAGATACGCAGTATTTT.